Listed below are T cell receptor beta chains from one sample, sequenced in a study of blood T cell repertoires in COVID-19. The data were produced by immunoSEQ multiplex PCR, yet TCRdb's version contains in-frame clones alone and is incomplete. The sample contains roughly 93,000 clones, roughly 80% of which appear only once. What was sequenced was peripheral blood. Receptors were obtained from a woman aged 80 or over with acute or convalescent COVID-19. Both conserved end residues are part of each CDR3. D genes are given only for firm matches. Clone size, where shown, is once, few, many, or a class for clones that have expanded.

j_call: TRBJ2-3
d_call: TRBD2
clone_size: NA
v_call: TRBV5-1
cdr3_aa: CASRFSGGASDTQYF
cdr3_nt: TGCGCCAGCAGGTTTAGCGGGGGGGCCTCAGATACGCAGTATTTT

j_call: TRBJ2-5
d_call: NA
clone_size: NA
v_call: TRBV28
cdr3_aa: CASSLDRETQYF
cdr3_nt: TGTGCCAGCAGTCTCGACAGGGAGACCCAGTACTTC

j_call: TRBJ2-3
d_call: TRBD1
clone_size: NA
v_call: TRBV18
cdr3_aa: CASSFKTGGSTDTQYF
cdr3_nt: TGTGCCAGCTCATTTAAGACAGGGGGAAGCACAGATACGCAGTATTTT

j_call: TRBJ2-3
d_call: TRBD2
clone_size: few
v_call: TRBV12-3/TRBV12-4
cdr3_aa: CASSTGQRGGRHF
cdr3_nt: TGTGCCAGCAGTACCGGACAGCGGGGGGGCCGGCATTTT

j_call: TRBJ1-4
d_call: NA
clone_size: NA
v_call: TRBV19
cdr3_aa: CASSTGQGNEKLFF
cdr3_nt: TGTGCCAGTAGTACTGGGCAGGGGAACGAAAAACTGTTTTTT

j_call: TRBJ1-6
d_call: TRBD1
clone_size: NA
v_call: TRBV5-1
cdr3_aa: CASSLGTGPNSPLHF
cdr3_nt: TGCGCCAGCAGCTTGGGGACAGGGCCTAATTCACCCCTCCACTTT

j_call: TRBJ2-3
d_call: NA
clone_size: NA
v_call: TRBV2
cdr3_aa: CASSVYSQGDTQYF
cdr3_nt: TGTGCCAGCAGTGTTTACAGCCAGGGGGATACGCAGTATTTT

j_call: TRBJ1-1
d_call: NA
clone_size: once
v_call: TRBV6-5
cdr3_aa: CATFTPSRFSPEAFF
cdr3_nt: TGTGCCACCTTCACCCCCTCCAGGTTCTCCCCAGAAGCTTTCTTT

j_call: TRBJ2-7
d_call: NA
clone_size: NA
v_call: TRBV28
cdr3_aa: CASRNQGGGYEQYF
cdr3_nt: TGTGCCAGCAGAAACCAGGGAGGAGGCTACGAGCAGTACTTC

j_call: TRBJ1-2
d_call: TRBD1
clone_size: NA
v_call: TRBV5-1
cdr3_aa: CASSLTTGEGGYTF
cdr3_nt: TGCGCCAGCAGCTTAACAACAGGGGAAGGGGGCTACACCTTC

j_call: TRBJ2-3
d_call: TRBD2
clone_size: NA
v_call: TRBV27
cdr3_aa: CASSFSKGREAQYF
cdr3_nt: TGTGCCAGCAGTTTCTCTAAGGGGAGGGAGGCGCAGTATTTT

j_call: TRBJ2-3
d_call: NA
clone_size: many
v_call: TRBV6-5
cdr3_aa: CASSWGRETPQYF
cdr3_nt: TGTGCCAGCAGTTGGGGACGGGAGACCCCGCAGTATTTT

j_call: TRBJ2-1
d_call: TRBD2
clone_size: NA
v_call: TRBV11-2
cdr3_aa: CASSWTSGGRHEQFF
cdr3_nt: TGTGCCAGCAGCTGGACTAGCGGGGGTAGGCATGAGCAGTTCTTC

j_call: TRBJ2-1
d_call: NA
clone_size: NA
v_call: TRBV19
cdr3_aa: CASSVKGLSSYNEQFF
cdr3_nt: TGTGCCAGTAGTGTAAAGGGACTCAGCTCCTACAATGAGCAGTTCTTC

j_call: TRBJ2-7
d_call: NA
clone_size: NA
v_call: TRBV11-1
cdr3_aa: CASSLPTVGGYEQYF
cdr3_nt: TGTGCCAGCAGCTTACCAACGGTGGGGGGCTACGAGCAGTACTTC

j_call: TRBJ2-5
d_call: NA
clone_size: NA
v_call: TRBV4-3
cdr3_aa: CASSQGALRGPQETQYF
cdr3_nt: TGCGCCAGCAGCCAAGGAGCTCTCCGGGGTCCCCAAGAGACCCAGTACTTC

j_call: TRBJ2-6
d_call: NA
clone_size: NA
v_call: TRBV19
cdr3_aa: CASKETEPSGANVLTF
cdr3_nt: TGTGCCAGTAAGGAGACCGAACCCTCTGGGGCCAACGTCCTGACTTTC

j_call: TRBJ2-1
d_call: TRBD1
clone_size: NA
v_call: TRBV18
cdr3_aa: CASSRKGQDRTYNEQFF
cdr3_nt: TGTGCCAGCTCACGGAAAGGACAGGATAGAACCTACAATGAGCAGTTCTTC

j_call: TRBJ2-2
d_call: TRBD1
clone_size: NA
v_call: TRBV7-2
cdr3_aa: CASSSRQGTGELFF
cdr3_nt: TGTGCCAGCAGCTCCCGACAGGGAACCGGGGAGCTGTTTTTT

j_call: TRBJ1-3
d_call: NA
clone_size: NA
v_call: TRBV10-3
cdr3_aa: CAISLPRNTIYF
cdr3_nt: TGTGCCATCTCACTCCCCCGGAACACCATATATTTT

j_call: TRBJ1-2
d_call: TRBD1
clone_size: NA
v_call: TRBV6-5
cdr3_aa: CASSSGQGIFDGYTF
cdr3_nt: TGTGCCAGCAGCTCGGGACAGGGGATATTCGATGGCTACACCTTC

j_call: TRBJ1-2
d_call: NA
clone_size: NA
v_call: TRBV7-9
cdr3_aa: CASSLGETGGGYTF
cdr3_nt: TGTGCCAGCAGCTTAGGAGAGACAGGCGGCGGCTACACCTTC

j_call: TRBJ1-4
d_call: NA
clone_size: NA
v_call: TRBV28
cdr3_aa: CASKTDSANEKLFF
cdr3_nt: TGTGCCAGCAAGACGGACAGCGCTAATGAAAAACTGTTTTTT

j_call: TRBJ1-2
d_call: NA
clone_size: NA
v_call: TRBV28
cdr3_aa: CASSFGGVGDEDGYTF
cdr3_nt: TGTGCCAGCAGTTTCGGAGGGGTGGGGGACGAGGATGGCTACACCTTC

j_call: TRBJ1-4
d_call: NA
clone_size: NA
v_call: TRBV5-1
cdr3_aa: CASSFYATNEKLFF
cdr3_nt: TGCGCCAGCAGCTTCTACGCAACTAATGAAAAACTGTTTTTT

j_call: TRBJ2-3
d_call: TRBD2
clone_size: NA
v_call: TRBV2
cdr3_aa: CASTASGASTDTQYF
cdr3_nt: TGTGCCAGCACCGCCAGCGGGGCTAGCACAGATACGCAGTATTTT

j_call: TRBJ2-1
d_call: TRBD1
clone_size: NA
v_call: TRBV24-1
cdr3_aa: CATSDLRGQGVHEQFF
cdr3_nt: TGTGCCACCAGTGATTTGAGGGGACAGGGGGTCCATGAGCAGTTCTTC

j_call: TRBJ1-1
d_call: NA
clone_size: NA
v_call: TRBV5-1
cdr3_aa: CASSLFRGSAFF
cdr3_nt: TGCGCCAGCAGCTTGTTCAGGGGCTCAGCTTTCTTT

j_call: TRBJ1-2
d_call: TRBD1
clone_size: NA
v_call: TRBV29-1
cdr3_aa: CSVGQGGGYTF
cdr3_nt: TGCAGCGTTGGACAGGGAGGTGGCTACACCTTC

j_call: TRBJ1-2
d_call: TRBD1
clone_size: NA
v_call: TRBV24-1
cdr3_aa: CATSDGQGALGYTF
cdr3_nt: TGTGCCACCAGTGATGGGCAGGGGGCGTTAGGCTACACCTTC

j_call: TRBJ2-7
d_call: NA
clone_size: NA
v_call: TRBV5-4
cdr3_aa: CASSLDRVGEQYF
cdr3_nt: TGTGCCAGCAGCTTGGACAGGGTGGGCGAGCAGTACTTC

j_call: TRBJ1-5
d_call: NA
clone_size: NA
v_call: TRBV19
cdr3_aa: CASMSLDQPQHF
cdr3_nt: TGTGCCAGTATGAGCCTAGATCAGCCCCAGCATTTT

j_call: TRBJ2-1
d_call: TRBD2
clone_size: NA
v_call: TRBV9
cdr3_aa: CASSGPGLAGRWAYNEQFF
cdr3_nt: TGTGCCAGCAGTGGACCGGGACTAGCGGGGAGGTGGGCCTACAATGAGCAGTTCTTC

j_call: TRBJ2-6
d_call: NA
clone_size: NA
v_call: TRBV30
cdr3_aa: CAWSVRGGSGANVLTF
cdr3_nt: TGTGCCTGGAGTGTACGAGGGGGCTCTGGGGCCAACGTCCTGACTTTC

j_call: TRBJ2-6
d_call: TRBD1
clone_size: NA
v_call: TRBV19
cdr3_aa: CASSIGAPGGKLYGANVLTF
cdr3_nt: TGTGCCAGTAGTATCGGTGCTCCAGGGGGAAAACTTTATGGGGCCAACGTCCTGACTTTC

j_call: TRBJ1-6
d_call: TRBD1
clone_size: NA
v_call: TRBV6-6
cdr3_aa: CASSRRQGPINSPLHF
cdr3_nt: TGTGCCAGCAGTCGAAGACAGGGTCCGATTAATTCACCCCTCCACTTT

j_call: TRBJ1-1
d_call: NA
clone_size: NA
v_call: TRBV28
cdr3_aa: CASSLVGGNTEAFF
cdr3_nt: TGTGCCAGCAGTTTGGTTGGCGGGAACACTGAAGCTTTCTTT

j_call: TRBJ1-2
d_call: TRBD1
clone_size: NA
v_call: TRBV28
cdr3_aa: CASSLPGQGRVGGYTF
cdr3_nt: TGTGCCAGCAGTTTACCGGGACAGGGCCGTGTGGGCGGCTACACCTTC

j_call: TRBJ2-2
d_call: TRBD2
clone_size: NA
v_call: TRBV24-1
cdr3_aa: CATSDGGLAGSGELFF
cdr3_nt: TGTGCCACCAGTGATGGTGGACTAGCGGGGTCCGGGGAGCTGTTTTTT

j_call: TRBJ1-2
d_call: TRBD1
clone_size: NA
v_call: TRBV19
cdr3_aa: CATTHTGGNYGYTF
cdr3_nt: TGTGCCACCACACACACAGGGGGCAACTATGGCTACACCTTC

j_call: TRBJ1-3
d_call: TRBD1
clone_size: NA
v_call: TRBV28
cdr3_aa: CASSTGAGGHSGNTIYF
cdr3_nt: TGTGCCAGCAGTACTGGGGCAGGGGGCCACTCTGGAAACACCATATATTTT

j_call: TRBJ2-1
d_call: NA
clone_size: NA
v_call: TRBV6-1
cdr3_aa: CASSELLVRNYNEQFF
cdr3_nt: TGTGCCAGCAGTGAATTACTGGTCCGTAACTACAATGAGCAGTTCTTC

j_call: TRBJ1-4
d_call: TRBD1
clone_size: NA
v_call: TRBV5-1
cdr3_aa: CASSRTGGEDEKLFF
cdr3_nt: TGCGCCAGCAGCAGGACAGGGGGCGAAGATGAAAAACTGTTTTTT

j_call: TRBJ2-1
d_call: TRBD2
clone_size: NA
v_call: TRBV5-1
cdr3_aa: CASSLGLAGNNEQFF
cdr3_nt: TGCGCCAGCAGCTTGGGGCTAGCGGGGAACAATGAGCAGTTCTTC

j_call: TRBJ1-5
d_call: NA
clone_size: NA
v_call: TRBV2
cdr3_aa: CASSDRSRNQPQHF
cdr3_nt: TGTGCCAGCAGCGACCGGTCCAGGAATCAGCCCCAGCATTTT

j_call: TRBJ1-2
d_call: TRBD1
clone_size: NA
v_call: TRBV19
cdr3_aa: CASRDRGNYGYTF
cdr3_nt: TGTGCCAGCCGGGACAGGGGAAACTATGGCTACACCTTC

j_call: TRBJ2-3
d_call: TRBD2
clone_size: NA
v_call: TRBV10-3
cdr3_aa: CAISPGAGGLLYTQYF
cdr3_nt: TGTGCCATCAGTCCCGGGGCGGGGGGGCTTTTATATACGCAGTATTTT

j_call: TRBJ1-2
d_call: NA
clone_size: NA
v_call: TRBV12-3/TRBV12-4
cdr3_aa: CASRGGALYGYTF
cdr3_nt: TGTGCCAGCAGAGGGGGGGCGCTCTATGGCTACACCTTC

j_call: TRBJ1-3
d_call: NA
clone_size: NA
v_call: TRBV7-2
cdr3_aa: CASSSNLLNQANTIYF
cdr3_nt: TGTGCCAGCAGCTCCAACCTTCTTAACCAAGCAAACACCATATATTTT

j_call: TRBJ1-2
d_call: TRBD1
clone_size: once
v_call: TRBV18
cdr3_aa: CASSQGQGAYGYTF
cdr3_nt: TGTGCCAGCTCCCAGGGACAGGGGGCCTATGGCTACACCTTC

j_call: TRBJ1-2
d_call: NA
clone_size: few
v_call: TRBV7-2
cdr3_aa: CASSLVERVYGYTF
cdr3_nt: TGTGCCAGCAGCTTAGTTGAACGGGTCTATGGCTACACCTTC

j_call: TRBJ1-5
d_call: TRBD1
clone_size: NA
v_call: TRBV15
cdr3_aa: CATSVQTGGGQPQHF
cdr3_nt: TGTGCCACCAGCGTCCAGACAGGGGGAGGGCAGCCCCAGCATTTT

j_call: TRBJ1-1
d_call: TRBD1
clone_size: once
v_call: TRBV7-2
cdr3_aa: CASSLGDRGLKLASTEAFF
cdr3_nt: TGTGCCAGCAGCTTAGGGGACAGGGGGCTAAAGTTAGCAAGCACTGAAGCTTTCTTT

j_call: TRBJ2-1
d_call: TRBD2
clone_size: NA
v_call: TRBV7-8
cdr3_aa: CASSLGTSGGGEQFF
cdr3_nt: TGTGCCAGCAGCTTAGGGACTAGCGGTGGTGGTGAGCAGTTCTTC

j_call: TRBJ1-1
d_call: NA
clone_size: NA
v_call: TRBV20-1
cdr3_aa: CSAGNTEAFF
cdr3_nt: TGCAGTGCTGGCAACACTGAAGCTTTCTTT

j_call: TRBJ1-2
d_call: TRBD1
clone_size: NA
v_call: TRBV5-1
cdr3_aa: CASSGPETGGVYGYTF
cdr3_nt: TGCGCCAGCAGCGGACCAGAGACAGGGGGGGTTTATGGCTACACCTTC

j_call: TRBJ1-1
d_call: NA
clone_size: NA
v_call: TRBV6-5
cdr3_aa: CASSYTRQANTEAFF
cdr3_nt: TGTGCCAGCAGTTACACAAGACAGGCCAACACTGAAGCTTTCTTT

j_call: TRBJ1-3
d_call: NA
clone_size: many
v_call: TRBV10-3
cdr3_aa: CAISQGTGNTIYF
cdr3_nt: TGTGCCATCAGCCAGGGTACTGGAAACACCATATATTTT